This paragraph reports one TCR beta chain. What it binds is unknown. Method: immunoSEQ multiplex PCR; TCRdb's copy keeps in-frame clones and lacks some. The table has about 13,000 clones, roughly 72% seen once; the top ten hold less than 4.5%. The CDR3 extends over 13 amino acids. Germline CDR1 is ENHRY and CDR2 is SYGVKD. V gave up 9 bases and J gave up 2 bases, with 11 bases separating them. The time point: week 47, end of study. Each vaccine dose was 300 ug of mutant IDH1 20-mer peptide, with topical imiquimod. In weeks 1, 3, 5, 7, 11, 15, 19 and 23, patients were immunized, eight times in all. The sample comes from a study of a mutant IDH1 vaccine in newly diagnosed glioma. Study in general: The initiation of vaccination occurred 4-6 weeks after radiotherapy alone, or with temozolomide cycles. Patients arrived already treated with radiotherapy, temozolomide, or both, most having had both. Study-wide points: Changes in top peripheral clonotypes did not appear linked to pseudoprogression.

Sequenced here: PBMCs, sampled from a glioma patient whose treatment included an IDH1 peptide vaccine. The TCR originated in a woman in her thirties or forties with glioma. This chain connects TRBV10-3 to TRBJ2-1; possibly TRBD1 or TRBD2 for D (5 bases each). The CDR3: CAILGDPYNEQFF. The CDR3 coding sequence is TGTGCCATTCTGGGGGACCCCTACAATGAGCAGTTCTTC.